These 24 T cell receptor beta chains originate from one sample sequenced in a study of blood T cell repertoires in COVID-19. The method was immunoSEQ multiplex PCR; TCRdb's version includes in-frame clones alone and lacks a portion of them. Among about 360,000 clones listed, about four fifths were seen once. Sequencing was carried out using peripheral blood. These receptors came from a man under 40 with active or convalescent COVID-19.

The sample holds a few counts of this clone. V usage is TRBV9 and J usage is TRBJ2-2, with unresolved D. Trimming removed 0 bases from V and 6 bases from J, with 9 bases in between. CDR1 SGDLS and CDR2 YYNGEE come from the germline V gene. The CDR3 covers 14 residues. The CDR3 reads CASSVEVAAGELFF. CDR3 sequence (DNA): TGTGCCAGCAGCGTAGAGGTAGCCGCCGGGGAGCTGTTTTTT.

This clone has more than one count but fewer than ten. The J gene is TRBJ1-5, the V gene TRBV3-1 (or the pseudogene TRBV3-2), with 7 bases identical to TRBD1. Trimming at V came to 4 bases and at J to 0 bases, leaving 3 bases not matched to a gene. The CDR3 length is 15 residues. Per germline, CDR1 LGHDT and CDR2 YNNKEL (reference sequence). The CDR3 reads CASSRDSNSNQPQHF. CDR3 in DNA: TGTGCCAGCAGCCGGGACAGCAATAGCAATCAGCCCCAGCATTTT.

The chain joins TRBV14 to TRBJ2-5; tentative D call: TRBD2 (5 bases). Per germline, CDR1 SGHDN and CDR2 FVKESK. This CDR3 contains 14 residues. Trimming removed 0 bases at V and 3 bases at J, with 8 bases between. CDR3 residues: CASSQDLGKETQYF. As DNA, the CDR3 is TGTGCCAGCAGCCAAGATCTCGGGAAAGAGACCCAGTACTTC.

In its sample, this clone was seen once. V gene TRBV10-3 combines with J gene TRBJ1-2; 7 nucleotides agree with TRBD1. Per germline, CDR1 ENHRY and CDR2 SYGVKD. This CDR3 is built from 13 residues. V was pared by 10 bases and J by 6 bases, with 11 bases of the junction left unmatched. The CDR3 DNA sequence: TGTGCCACCAATGGGGGGCAGGGGGATGGCTACACCTTC. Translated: CATNGGQGDGYTF.

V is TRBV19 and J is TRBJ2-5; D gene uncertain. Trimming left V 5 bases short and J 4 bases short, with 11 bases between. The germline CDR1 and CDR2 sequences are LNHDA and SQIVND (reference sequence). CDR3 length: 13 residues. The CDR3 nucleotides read TGTGCCAGTAGTGTAATTCTGTCAGAGACCCAGTACTTC. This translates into CASSVILSETQYF.

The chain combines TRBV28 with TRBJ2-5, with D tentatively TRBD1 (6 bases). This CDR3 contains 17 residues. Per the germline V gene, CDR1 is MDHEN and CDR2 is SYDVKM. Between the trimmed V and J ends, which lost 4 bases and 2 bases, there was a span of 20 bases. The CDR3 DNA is TGTGCCAGCAGTTCCCTGCCAGGGGCGCAGGTTCAAGAGACCCAGTACTTC. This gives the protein CASSSLPGAQVQETQYF.

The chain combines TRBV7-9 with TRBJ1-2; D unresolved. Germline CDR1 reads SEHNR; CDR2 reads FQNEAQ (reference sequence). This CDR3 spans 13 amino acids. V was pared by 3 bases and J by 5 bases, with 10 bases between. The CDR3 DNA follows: TGTGCCAGCAGCTTTGCGAGGAGTTATGGCTACACCTTC. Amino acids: CASSFARSYGYTF.

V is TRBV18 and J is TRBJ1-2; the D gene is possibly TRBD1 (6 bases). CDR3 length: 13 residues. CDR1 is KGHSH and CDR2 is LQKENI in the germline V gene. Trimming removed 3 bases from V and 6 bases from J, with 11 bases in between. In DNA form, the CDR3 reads TGTGCCAGCTCACCCGAACAGGGTAATGGCTACACCTTC. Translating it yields CASSPEQGNGYTF.

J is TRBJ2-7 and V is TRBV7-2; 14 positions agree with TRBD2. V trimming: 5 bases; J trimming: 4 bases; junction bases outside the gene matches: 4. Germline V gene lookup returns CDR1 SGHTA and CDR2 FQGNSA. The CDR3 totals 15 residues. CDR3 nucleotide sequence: TGTGCCAGCAGCCCCGGACTAGCGGGAGGATACGAGCAGTACTTC. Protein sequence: CASSPGLAGGYEQYF.

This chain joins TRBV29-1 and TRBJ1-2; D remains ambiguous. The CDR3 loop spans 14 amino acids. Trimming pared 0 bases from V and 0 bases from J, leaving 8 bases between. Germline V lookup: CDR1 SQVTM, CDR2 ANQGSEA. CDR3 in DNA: TGCAGCGTTGAAGACCGGGGAACTAACTATGGCTACACCTTC. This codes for CSVEDRGTNYGYTF.

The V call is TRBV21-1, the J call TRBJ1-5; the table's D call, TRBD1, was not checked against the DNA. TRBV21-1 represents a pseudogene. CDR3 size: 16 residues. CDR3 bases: TGTGCCAGCAGCAAAGTTAAGGGACAGGGGAATCAGCCCCAGCATTTT. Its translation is CASSKVKGQGNQPQHF.

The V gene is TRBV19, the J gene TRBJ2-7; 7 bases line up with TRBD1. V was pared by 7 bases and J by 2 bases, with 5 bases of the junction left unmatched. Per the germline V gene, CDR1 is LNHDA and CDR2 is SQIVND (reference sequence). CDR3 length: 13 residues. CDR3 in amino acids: CASTTGDTYEQYF. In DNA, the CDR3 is TGTGCCAGTACCACAGGGGACACCTACGAGCAGTACTTC.

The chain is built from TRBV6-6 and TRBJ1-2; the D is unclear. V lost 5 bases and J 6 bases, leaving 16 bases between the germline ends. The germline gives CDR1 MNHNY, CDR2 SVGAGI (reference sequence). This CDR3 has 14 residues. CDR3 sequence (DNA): TGTGCCAGCAGTCATCTCCAGGTAGTCCATGGCTACACCTTC. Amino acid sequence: CASSHLQVVHGYTF.

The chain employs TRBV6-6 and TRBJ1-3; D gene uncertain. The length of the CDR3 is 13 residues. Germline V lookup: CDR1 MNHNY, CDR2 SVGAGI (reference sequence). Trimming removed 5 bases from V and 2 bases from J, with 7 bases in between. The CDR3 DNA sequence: TGTGCCAGCAGTGCCTCGGCTGGAAACACCATATATTTT. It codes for CASSASAGNTIYF.

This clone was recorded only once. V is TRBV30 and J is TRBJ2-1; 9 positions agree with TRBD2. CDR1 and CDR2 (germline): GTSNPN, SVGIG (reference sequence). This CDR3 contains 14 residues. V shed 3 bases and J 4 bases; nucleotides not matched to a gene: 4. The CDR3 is CAWRGLASYNEQFF. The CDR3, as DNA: TGTGCCTGGAGGGGACTAGCCTCTTACAATGAGCAGTTCTTC.

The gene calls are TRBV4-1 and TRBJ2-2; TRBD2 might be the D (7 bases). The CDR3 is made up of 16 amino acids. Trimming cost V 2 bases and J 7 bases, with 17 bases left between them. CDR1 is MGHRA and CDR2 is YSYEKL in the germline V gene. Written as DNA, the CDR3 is TGCGCCAGCAGCCAACCCCTGCGGGGGCCGGGCGGGGAGCTGTTTTTT. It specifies CASSQPLRGPGGELFF.

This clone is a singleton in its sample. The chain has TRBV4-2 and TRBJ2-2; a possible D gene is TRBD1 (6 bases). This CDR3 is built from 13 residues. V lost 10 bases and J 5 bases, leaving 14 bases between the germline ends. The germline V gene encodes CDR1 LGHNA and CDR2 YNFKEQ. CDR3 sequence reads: CAITDRTTGELFF. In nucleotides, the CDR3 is TGTGCCATTACCGACAGGACAACCGGGGAGCTGTTTTTT.

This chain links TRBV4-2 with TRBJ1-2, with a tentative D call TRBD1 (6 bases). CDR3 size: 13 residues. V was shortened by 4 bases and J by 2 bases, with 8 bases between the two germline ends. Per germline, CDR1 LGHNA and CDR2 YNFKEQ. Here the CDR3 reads CASSPQGNYGYTF. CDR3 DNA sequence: TGTGCCAGCAGCCCGCAGGGGAACTATGGCTACACCTTC.

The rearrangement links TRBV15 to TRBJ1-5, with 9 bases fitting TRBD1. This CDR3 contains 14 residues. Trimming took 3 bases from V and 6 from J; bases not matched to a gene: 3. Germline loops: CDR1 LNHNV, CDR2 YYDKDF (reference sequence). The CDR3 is CATSRTGGSQPQHF. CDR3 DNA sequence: TGTGCCACCAGCAGGACAGGGGGAAGTCAGCCCCAGCATTTT.

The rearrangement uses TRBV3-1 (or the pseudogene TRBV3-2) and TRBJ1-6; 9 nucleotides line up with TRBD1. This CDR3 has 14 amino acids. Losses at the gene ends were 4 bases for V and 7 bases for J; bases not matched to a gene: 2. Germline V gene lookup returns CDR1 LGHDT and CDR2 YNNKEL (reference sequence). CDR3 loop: CASSPGQGNSPLHF. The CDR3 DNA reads TGTGCCAGCAGCCCCGGACAGGGGAATTCACCCCTCCACTTT.

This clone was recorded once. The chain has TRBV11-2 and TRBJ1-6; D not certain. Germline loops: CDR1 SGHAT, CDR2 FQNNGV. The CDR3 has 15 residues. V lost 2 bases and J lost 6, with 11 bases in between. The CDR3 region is CASSLIPSLNSPLHF. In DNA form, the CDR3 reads TGTGCCAGCAGCTTAATACCCAGTCTTAATTCACCCCTCCACTTT.

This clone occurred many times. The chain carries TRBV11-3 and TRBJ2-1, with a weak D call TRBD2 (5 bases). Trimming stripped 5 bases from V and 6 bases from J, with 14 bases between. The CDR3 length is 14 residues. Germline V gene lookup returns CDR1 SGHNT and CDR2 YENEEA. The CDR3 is CASSLTSWSNEQFF. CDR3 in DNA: TGTGCCAGCAGCCTCACTAGTTGGAGCAATGAGCAGTTCTTC.

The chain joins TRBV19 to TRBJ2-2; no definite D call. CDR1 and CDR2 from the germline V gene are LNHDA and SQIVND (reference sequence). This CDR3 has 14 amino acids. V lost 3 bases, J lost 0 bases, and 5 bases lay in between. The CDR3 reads CASSMSANTGELFF. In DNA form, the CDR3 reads TGTGCCAGTAGTATGAGTGCGAACACCGGGGAGCTGTTTTTT.

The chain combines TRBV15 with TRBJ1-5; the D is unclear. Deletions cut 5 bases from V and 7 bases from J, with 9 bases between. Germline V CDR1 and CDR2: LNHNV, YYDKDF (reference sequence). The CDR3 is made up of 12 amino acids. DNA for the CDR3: TGTGCCACCAGCCAGGCTTTACAGCCCCAGCATTTT. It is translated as CATSQALQPQHF.